This T cell receptor beta chain was found in a study of blood T cell repertoires in COVID-19. The wider study: PBMCs, B-cell-depleted T cells, or T cells provided the cDNA or gDNA that made up the material.

This CDR3 contains 12 residues. Looked up from germline, CDR1 is MNHEY and CDR2 is SVGAGI. The V and J ends lost 4 bases and 10 bases respectively, with 11 bases between them. Participants, 18 to 89 years old, spanned under 25 US areas. As handled by the study authors: Scientists estimated how many nucleated cells there were by amplifying reference gene primers. Generated by immunoSEQ multiplex PCR, the TCRdb table keeps only in-frame clones and is missing some. D and trimming come from the DNA, and the V and J calls and clone size come from that table. The sample contains roughly 190,000 clones, approximately 73% of which appear only once. This clone was counted only a few times.

V usage is TRBV6-5 and J usage is TRBJ2-1, with no clear D. Sequenced input: PBMCs or T cells enriched from blood (not recorded which). The sequence was obtained from a woman aged 45-65 years with acute COVID-19. CDR3 DNA sequence: TGTGCCAGCAGTTCTCTTTTTCGGGAGCAGTTCTTC. It codes for CASSSLFREQFF.